The 16 T cell receptor beta chains in this list originate from one sample, sequenced in a study of control samples from healthy donors and cancer patients. Generated by immunoSEQ multiplex PCR, the TCRdb table keeps only in-frame clones and is missing some. The sample lists 100,000 to 150,000 clones, 90% occurring once. The specimen was blood. The receptors come from a man in his forties or fifties in good health.

This rearrangement joins TRBV6-1 to TRBJ2-7; D might be TRBD1 or TRBD2, each matching 6 bases. V dropped 2 bases and J dropped 6 bases, with 8 bases sitting between them. Germline V CDR1 and CDR2: MNHNS, SASEGT. The CDR3 consists of 12 residues. The CDR3 DNA sequence: TGTGCCAGCAGTGAAAGGGGGGCCGAGCAGTACTTC. As protein: CASSERGAEQYF.

The V gene is TRBV19, the J gene TRBJ2-2; a weak D match, TRBD2 (7 bases). The CDR3 contains 13 residues. Trimming took 8 bases from V and 5 from J, leaving 12 bases between them. Germline V lookup: CDR1 LNHDA, CDR2 SQIVND (reference sequence). CDR3 loop: CASAGANTGELFF. CDR3 in DNA: TGTGCCAGTGCGGGGGCCAATACCGGGGAGCTGTTTTTT.

The chain uses TRBV9 and TRBJ2-3; D unresolved. This CDR3 is built from 14 residues. Germline V gene sequence: CDR1 SGDLS, CDR2 YYNGEE. Trimming left V 0 bases short and J 4 bases short, with 9 bases between. CDR3 region: CASSVAQTADTQYF. CDR3 DNA: TGTGCCAGCAGCGTAGCTCAGACCGCAGATACGCAGTATTTT.

The rearrangement links TRBV7-2 to TRBJ1-5; 8 bases agree with TRBD1. Germline V CDR1 and CDR2: SGHTA, FQGNSA. There are 18 residues in the CDR3. Trimming took 2 bases from V and 0 from J; bases not matched to a gene: 9. The CDR3 loop is CASSLTAGGPYSNQPQHF. CDR3 nucleotides: TGTGCCAGCAGCTTAACCGCAGGGGGCCCCTATAGCAATCAGCCCCAGCATTTT.

The chain uses TRBV12-5 and TRBJ2-7, with D maybe TRBD2 (5 bases). CDR1 LGHNT and CDR2 FRNRAP come from the germline V gene. Trimming cost V 1 base and J 5 bases, with 15 bases left between them. This CDR3 spans 15 amino acids. CDR3 coding DNA: TGTGCTAGTGGTTTGGGTGGAGGAAGGGCCCACGAGCAGTACTTC. This encodes CASGLGGGRAHEQYF.

V usage is TRBV14 and J usage is TRBJ2-5; D possibly corresponds to TRBD1 (6 bases). Trimming removed 4 bases from V and 0 bases from J, with 15 bases in between. From germline, CDR1 is SGHDN and CDR2 FVKESK. The CDR3 is made up of 16 amino acids. The CDR3 reads CASSPPGRGYQETQYF. Written as DNA, the CDR3 is TGTGCCAGCAGCCCCCCAGGCAGGGGATACCAAGAGACCCAGTACTTC.

The rearrangement joins TRBV18 to TRBJ2-7, with 8 nucleotides matching TRBD1. J gave up 2 bases and V 3 bases, and 15 bases lay outside the gene matches. The germline V gene encodes CDR1 KGHSH and CDR2 LQKENI. The CDR3 length is 18 residues. The CDR3 DNA is TGTGCCAGCTCACCTAACTACTTTACCGGGACAGGTGCCTACGAGCAGTACTTC. It is translated as CASSPNYFTGTGAYEQYF.

V and J are TRBV3-1 (or the pseudogene TRBV3-2) and TRBJ1-3, with a tentative D call TRBD1 (5 bases). This CDR3 comprises 16 residues. Germline V gene lookup returns CDR1 LGHDT and CDR2 YNNKEL (reference sequence). V lost 3 bases and J 0 bases, leaving 12 bases between the germline ends. CDR3 region: CASSQRGPSSGNTIYF. The CDR3 nucleotides are TGTGCCAGCAGCCAGAGGGGCCCGAGCTCTGGAAACACCATATATTTT.

The chain links TRBV6-2 or TRBV6-3 to TRBJ1-6; tentative D call: TRBD1 (5 bases). Germline V gene lookup returns CDR1 MNHEY and CDR2 SVGEGT. The V end lost 0 bases, the J end lost 11 bases, and 8 bases lay between the germline ends. The CDR3 is 13 amino acids. The CDR3 DNA follows: TGTGCCAGCAGTTACTCGGGGGGTACACCCCTCCACTTT. As protein: CASSYSGGTPLHF.

V usage is TRBV6-1 and J usage is TRBJ1-1; D not resolved. Germline lookup yields CDR1 MNHNS and CDR2 SASEGT. The CDR3 is 16 residues long. Trimming left V 4 bases short and J 0 bases short, with 15 bases between. CDR3 region: CASSVGVGRMNTEAFF. In DNA form, the CDR3 reads TGTGCCAGCAGTGTTGGGGTTGGGAGGATGAACACTGAAGCTTTCTTT.

This rearrangement joins TRBV19 to TRBJ1-5; 9 positions agree with TRBD1. This CDR3 has 19 amino acids. V was clipped by 6 bases and J by 4 bases; unmatched bases: 19. The germline gives CDR1 LNHDA, CDR2 SQIVND (reference sequence). CDR3 sequence: CASSRPLFGRQGGNQPQHF. As DNA, the CDR3 is TGTGCCAGTAGCAGACCCTTATTCGGGCGACAGGGGGGTAATCAGCCCCAGCATTTT.

J is TRBJ1-1 and V is TRBV2, with 8 bases matching TRBD1. The CDR3 has 14 amino acids. Germline CDR1 SNHLY, CDR2 FYNNEI. Trimming removed 4 bases from V and 6 bases from J; junction bases left unmatched: 7. CDR3 protein: CASSGQGRGSEAFF. In DNA form, the CDR3 reads TGTGCCAGCAGTGGACAGGGGCGAGGATCTGAAGCTTTCTTT.

The chain couples TRBV10-3 to TRBJ2-3, with D unclear. The CDR3 has 14 residues. V lost 2 bases and J 2 bases, leaving 8 bases between the germline ends. In germline, CDR1 is ENHRY, CDR2 SYGVKD. DNA of the CDR3: TGTGCCATCAGTGAGGGCAGGTCCACAGATACGCAGTATTTT. This translates into CAISEGRSTDTQYF.

The genes are TRBV28 and TRBJ1-2; D might be TRBD1 (5 bases). Germline-derived CDR1 and CDR2 are MDHEN and SYDVKM. The CDR3 extends over 11 amino acids. V was clipped by 2 bases and J by 8 bases, with 6 bases between them. CDR3 sequence: CASSLRQGYTF. The CDR3, as DNA: TGTGCCAGCAGTTTAAGACAGGGCTACACCTTC.

The chain carries TRBV27 and TRBJ2-1, with TRBD2 identical over 8 bases. Looked up from germline, CDR1 is MNHEY and CDR2 is SMNVEV (reference sequence). J gave up 4 bases and V 7 bases, and 6 bases lay outside the gene matches. The CDR3 runs 14 residues. The CDR3 region has the DNA TGTGCCAGCATGCGCGGGGGGTCTTACAATGAGCAGTTCTTC. It specifies CASMRGGSYNEQFF.

The sample holds one count of this clone. The chain uses TRBV3-1 (or the pseudogene TRBV3-2) and TRBJ1-2, with D unclear. Trimming stripped 0 bases from V and 8 bases from J, with 13 bases between. The CDR3 is made up of 14 amino acids. From germline, CDR1 is LGHDT and CDR2 YNNKEL (reference sequence). For the CDR3, the DNA is TGTGCCAGCAGCCAAGATAAGGGAGTTGGAGGCTACACCTTC. This encodes CASSQDKGVGGYTF.